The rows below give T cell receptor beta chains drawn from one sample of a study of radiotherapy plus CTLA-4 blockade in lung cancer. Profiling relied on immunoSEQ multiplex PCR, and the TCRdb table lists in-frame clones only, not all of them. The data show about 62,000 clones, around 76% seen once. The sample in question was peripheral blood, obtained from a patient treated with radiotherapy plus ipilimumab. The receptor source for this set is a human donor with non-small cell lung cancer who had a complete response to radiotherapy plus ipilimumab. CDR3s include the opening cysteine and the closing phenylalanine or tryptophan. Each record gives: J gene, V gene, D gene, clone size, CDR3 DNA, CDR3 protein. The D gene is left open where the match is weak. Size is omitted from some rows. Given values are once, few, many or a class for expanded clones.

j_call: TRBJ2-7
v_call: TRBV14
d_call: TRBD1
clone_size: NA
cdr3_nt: TGTGCCAGCAGTCGACAGGGGGGTGTGGGAGAGCAGTACTTC
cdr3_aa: CASSRQGGVGEQYF

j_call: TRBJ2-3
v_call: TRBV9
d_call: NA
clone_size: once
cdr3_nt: TGTGCCAGCAGCGTAGGAGGGCCTGGGCGGTCAGATACGCAGTATTTT
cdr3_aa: CASSVGGPGRSDTQYF

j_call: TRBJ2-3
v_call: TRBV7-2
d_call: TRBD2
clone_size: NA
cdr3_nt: TGTGCCAGCAGCTTAGCGAAGGCGGGGGGGCTCACAGATACGCAGTATTTT
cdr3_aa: CASSLAKAGGLTDTQYF

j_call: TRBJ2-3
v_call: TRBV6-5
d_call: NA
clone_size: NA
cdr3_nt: TGTGCCAGCAGTTACGGACACAGCCCTCTTACAGATACGCAGTATTTT
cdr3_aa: CASSYGHSPLTDTQYF

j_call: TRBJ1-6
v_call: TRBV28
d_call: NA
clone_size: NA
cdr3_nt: TGTGCCAGCAGTGGGGGGGGGAGCGGTAATTCACCCCTCCACTTT
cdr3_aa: CASSGGGSGNSPLHF

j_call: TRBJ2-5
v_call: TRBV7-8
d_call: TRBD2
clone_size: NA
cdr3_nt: TGTGCCAGCAGCCTAGCGGGGGGGCCTTGGGAGACCCAGTACTTC
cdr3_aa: CASSLAGGPWETQYF

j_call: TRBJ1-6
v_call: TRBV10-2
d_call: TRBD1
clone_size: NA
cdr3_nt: TGCGCCAGCAGCCACCGACAGGGTTTAAATTCACCCCTCCACTTT
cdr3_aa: CASSHRQGLNSPLHF

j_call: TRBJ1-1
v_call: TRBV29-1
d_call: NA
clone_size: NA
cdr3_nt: TGCAGCGTTCTCCCGGGAGCCTCCCAATGGGACACTGAAGCTTTCTTT
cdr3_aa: CSVLPGASQWDTEAFF

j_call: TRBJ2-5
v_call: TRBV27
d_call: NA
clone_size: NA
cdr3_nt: TGTGCCAGCCACGCCGCGCGGGACCAAGAGACCCAGTACTTC
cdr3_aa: CASHAARDQETQYF

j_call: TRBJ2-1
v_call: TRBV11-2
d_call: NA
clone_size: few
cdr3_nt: TGTGCCAGCGGCAATTCCGCAACAGGTTACAATGAGCAGTTCTTC
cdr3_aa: CASGNSATGYNEQFF

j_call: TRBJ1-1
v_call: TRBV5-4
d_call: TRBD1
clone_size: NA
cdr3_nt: TGTGCCAGCAGCTTGACGACCGGGACAGGGTTTACTGAAGCTTTCTTT
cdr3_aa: CASSLTTGTGFTEAFF

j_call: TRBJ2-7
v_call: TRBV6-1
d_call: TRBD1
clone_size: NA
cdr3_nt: TGTGCCAGCAACCGGGACAGGGCGCCCTACGAGCAGTACTTC
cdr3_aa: CASNRDRAPYEQYF

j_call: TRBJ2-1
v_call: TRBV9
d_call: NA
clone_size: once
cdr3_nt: TGTGCCAGCAGCGCAGTTACAGGGCGAGGTGGCAATGAGCAGTTCTTC
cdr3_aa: CASSAVTGRGGNEQFF

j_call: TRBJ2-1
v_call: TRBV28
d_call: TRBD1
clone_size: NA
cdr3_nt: TGTGCCAGCACACCGGGACAGGGGATATTGGAGCAGTTCTTC
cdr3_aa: CASTPGQGILEQFF

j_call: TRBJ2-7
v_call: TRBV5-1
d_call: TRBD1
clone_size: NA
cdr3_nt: TGCGCCAGCAGCGCTGGGACAGACTCCTACGAGCAGTACTTC
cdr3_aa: CASSAGTDSYEQYF

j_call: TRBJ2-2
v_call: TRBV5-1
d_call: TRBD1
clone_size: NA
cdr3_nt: TGCGCCAGCAGCTTGGCCTCACAGGGGATCCGGGAGCTGTTTTTT
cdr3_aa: CASSLASQGIRELFF

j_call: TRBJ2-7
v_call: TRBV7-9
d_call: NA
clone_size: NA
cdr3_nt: TGTGCCAGCAGCCCTCCCGGTGGGCTGAGCTACGAGCAGTACTTC
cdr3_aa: CASSPPGGLSYEQYF

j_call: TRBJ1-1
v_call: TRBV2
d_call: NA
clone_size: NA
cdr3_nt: TGTGCCAGCAGTGCGAGCCGAAAGGAAGCTTTCTTT
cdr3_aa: CASSASRKEAFF

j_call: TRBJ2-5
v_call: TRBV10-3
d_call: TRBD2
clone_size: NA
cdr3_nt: TGTGCCATCAGCGGGGGGGTGGAGACCCAGTACTTC
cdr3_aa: CAISGGVETQYF

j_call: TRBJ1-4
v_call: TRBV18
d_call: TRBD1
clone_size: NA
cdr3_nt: TGTGCCAGCTCCCAGGGGGCGACCCGAGGGGAAAAACTGTTTTTT
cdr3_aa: CASSQGATRGEKLFF

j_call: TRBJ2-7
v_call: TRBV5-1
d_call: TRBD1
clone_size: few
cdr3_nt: TGCGCCAGCAGCTTGGTGGTGACAGGGGCCTACGAGCAGTACTTC
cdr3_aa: CASSLVVTGAYEQYF

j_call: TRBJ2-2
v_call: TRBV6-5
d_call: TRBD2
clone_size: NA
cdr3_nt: TGTGCCAGCAGGGATCCCCGGGGGGGCTCCGGGGAGCTGTTTTTT
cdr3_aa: CASRDPRGGSGELFF

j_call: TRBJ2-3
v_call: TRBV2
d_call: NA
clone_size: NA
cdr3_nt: TGTGCCAGCAGTGAACTCCGGTCGACTAGCACAGATACGCAGTATTTT
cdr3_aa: CASSELRSTSTDTQYF

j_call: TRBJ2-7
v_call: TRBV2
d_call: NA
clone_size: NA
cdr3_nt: TGTGCCAGCAGTGATAACGGGTACGAGCAGTACTTC
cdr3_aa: CASSDNGYEQYF

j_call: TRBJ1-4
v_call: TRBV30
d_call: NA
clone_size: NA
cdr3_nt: TGTGCCTGGAGTGTAAGTGAGCACGAAAAACTGTTTTTT
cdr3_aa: CAWSVSEHEKLFF

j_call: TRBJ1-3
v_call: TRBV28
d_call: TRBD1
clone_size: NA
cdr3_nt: TGTGTCAGCAGTGTCACAGGGGTTGCAAACACCATATATTTT
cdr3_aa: CVSSVTGVANTIYF

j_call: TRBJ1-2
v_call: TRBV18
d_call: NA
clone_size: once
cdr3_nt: TGTGCCAGCTCACCATTAGGGGATCCTAGCTATGGCTACACCTTC
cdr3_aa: CASSPLGDPSYGYTF

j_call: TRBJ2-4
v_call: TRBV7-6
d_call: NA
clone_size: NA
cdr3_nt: TGTGCCAGCAGCTTAGGGGGGCTCTCTGGGCAGATAGCCAAAAACATTCAGTACTTC
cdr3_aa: CASSLGGLSGQIAKNIQYF

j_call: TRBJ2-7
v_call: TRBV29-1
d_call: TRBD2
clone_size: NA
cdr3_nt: TGCAGCGTTGAAAGTGGAAGCGGGAGGGCTGTAAATGCCTACGAGCAGTACTTC
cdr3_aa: CSVESGSGRAVNAYEQYF

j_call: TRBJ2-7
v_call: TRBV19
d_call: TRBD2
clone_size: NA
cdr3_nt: TGTGCCAGTAGTATAACCCCCGGGACTAGCGGACGCGAGCAGTACTTC
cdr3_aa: CASSITPGTSGREQYF

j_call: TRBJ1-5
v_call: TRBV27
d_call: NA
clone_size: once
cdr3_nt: TGTGCCAGCAGTTTAGAATTTCGGGTTAATCAGCCCCAGCATTTT
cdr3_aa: CASSLEFRVNQPQHF

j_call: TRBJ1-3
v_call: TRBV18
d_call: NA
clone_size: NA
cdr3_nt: TGTGCCAGCTCACCGGCCAGCGCCTGGTCTGGAAACACCATATATTTT
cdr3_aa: CASSPASAWSGNTIYF

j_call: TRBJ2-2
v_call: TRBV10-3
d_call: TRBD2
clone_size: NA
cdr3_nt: TGTGCCATCAGTACCGGGACTAGCTCGTCTGGGGAGCTGTTTTTT
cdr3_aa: CAISTGTSSSGELFF

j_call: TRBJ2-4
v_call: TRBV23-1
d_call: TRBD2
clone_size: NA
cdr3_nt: TGCGCCAGCAGTCGGGATGGGAGGGAAAAAAACATTCAGTACTTC
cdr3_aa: CASSRDGREKNIQYF

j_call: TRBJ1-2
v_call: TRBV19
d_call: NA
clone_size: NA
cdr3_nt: TGTGCCAGTAGGATGTACAGGGATACTAACTATGGCTACACCTTC
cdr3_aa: CASRMYRDTNYGYTF

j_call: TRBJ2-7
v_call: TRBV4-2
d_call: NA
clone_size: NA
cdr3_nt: TGTGCCAGCAGCCAAGACCCCCAAGGGGGCGGGAGGCCCTCTGAGCAGTACTTC
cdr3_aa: CASSQDPQGGGRPSEQYF

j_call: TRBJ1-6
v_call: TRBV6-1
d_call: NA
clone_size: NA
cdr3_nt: TGTGCCAGCAGTGAAGAGTTTCGGGATCTTTATAATTCACCCCTCCACTTT
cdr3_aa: CASSEEFRDLYNSPLHF